A selection of T cell receptor beta chains follows, all from one sample in a study of beta chain features in type 1 diabetes. Clones were read by immunoSEQ multiplex PCR, and TCRdb kept only the in-frame ones, dropping some. The sample consists of 110,000 to 150,000 clones, 6% to 7.5% of them appearing once. The sample comprised central memory CD4+ T cells from blood. The receptors here all came from a woman aged 25 to 39 in good health. Both conserved end residues are part of each CDR3. The order of the fields is CDR3 DNA, CDR3 protein, V gene, D gene, J gene, clone size. A D gene is named only where the DNA matches it firmly. Not all rows give a size; the values are once, few, many and, for expanded clones, a class.

cdr3_nt: TGTGCCAGCAGATCACAGGGGATCGTCGGTGGCTACACCTTC; cdr3_aa: CASRSQGIVGGYTF; v_call: TRBV27; d_call: TRBD1; j_call: TRBJ1-2; clone_size: few
cdr3_nt: TGCGCCAGCAGACTCTCTACAGGGGCGAACACTGAAGCTTTCTTT; cdr3_aa: CASRLSTGANTEAFF; v_call: TRBV5-1; d_call: TRBD1; j_call: TRBJ1-1; clone_size: NA
cdr3_nt: TGTGCCAGCAGTAGAAGCGGCGGCACAGATACGCAGTATTTT; cdr3_aa: CASSRSGGTDTQYF; v_call: TRBV2; d_call: NA; j_call: TRBJ2-3; clone_size: NA
cdr3_nt: TGCGCCAGCAGCAAGACAGGGGGCATGGAGACCCAGTACTTC; cdr3_aa: CASSKTGGMETQYF; v_call: TRBV5-1; d_call: TRBD1; j_call: TRBJ2-5; clone_size: NA
cdr3_nt: TGTGCCAGCAGTTTAGGAGGGGTCTCCTACGAGCAGTACTTC; cdr3_aa: CASSLGGVSYEQYF; v_call: TRBV28; d_call: NA; j_call: TRBJ2-7; clone_size: many
cdr3_nt: TGTGCCAGCAGTTGGGACTTGAGCGGGAGTGGTGAGCAGTTCTTC; cdr3_aa: CASSWDLSGSGEQFF; v_call: TRBV6-6; d_call: TRBD2; j_call: TRBJ2-1; clone_size: few
cdr3_nt: TGTGCCAGCAGTTATGTCGGCTCCTACAATGAGCAGTTCTTC; cdr3_aa: CASSYVGSYNEQFF; v_call: TRBV28; d_call: NA; j_call: TRBJ2-1; clone_size: NA
cdr3_nt: TGTGCCAGCAGCCCGACGGGACAGAACACCGGGGAGCTGTTTTTT; cdr3_aa: CASSPTGQNTGELFF; v_call: TRBV7-2; d_call: NA; j_call: TRBJ2-2; clone_size: NA
cdr3_nt: TGTGCCAGCAGCTCTCCCCTGGGCCCCTACGAGCAGTACTTC; cdr3_aa: CASSSPLGPYEQYF; v_call: TRBV7-2; d_call: NA; j_call: TRBJ2-7; clone_size: NA
cdr3_nt: TGTGCCAGCAGTGGTGGCGGGCTTAGCAATCAGCCCCAGCATTTT; cdr3_aa: CASSGGGLSNQPQHF; v_call: TRBV2; d_call: NA; j_call: TRBJ1-5; clone_size: NA
cdr3_nt: TGTGCCTGGAGCAGCAAAGGACTAGCGGGATACGAGCAGTACTTC; cdr3_aa: CAWSSKGLAGYEQYF; v_call: TRBV30; d_call: TRBD2; j_call: TRBJ2-7; clone_size: many
cdr3_nt: TGTGCCAGCAGCTTAGCTTCTCCCTATTCCCCCGGCGAGCAGTACTTC; cdr3_aa: CASSLASPYSPGEQYF; v_call: TRBV7-2; d_call: NA; j_call: TRBJ2-7; clone_size: NA
cdr3_nt: TGTGCCAGCAGCTTAGGAGGGACAGCGAACACTGAAGCTTTCTTT; cdr3_aa: CASSLGGTANTEAFF; v_call: TRBV11-1; d_call: TRBD1; j_call: TRBJ1-1; clone_size: NA
cdr3_nt: TGTGCCTTCTTTCTCGGTACAGGGAGCACAGATACGCAGTATTTT; cdr3_aa: CAFFLGTGSTDTQYF; v_call: TRBV6-9; d_call: NA; j_call: TRBJ2-3; clone_size: few
cdr3_nt: TGTGCCAGCAGCTTAGAAAACAGGGGCGAGCAGTACTTC; cdr3_aa: CASSLENRGEQYF; v_call: TRBV11-2; d_call: TRBD1; j_call: TRBJ2-7; clone_size: many
cdr3_nt: TGTGCCAGCAGTGAACCACAGGGTCTGAACACTGAAGCTTTCTTT; cdr3_aa: CASSEPQGLNTEAFF; v_call: TRBV6-4; d_call: NA; j_call: TRBJ1-1; clone_size: few
cdr3_nt: TGTGCCAGCAGTTTAGGGACAGAAAATGAAAAACTGTTTTTT; cdr3_aa: CASSLGTENEKLFF; v_call: TRBV28; d_call: TRBD1; j_call: TRBJ1-4; clone_size: few
cdr3_nt: TGTGCCAGCAGCTCGGGACAGGGGGCGAGATCCTACAATGAGCAGTTCTTC; cdr3_aa: CASSSGQGARSYNEQFF; v_call: TRBV7-2; d_call: TRBD1; j_call: TRBJ2-1; clone_size: few
cdr3_nt: TGTGCCAGCAGGGACCCCGGGGGGGGGAAGACCCAGTACTTC; cdr3_aa: CASRDPGGGKTQYF; v_call: TRBV28; d_call: TRBD2; j_call: TRBJ2-5; clone_size: few
cdr3_nt: TGTGCCAGCAGATCGGGACTAGCGGGAGGATGGGACGAGCAGTACTTC; cdr3_aa: CASRSGLAGGWDEQYF; v_call: TRBV7-2; d_call: TRBD2; j_call: TRBJ2-7; clone_size: NA
cdr3_nt: TGTGCCAGCAGTAGAGGGCGATTTTGGGGGGAGCTGTTTTTT; cdr3_aa: CASSRGRFWGELFF; v_call: TRBV11-1; d_call: NA; j_call: TRBJ2-2; clone_size: NA
cdr3_nt: TGCGCCAGCAGGGGACAGGGGAACACCGGGGAGCTGTTTTTT; cdr3_aa: CASRGQGNTGELFF; v_call: TRBV5-1; d_call: TRBD1; j_call: TRBJ2-2; clone_size: few
cdr3_nt: TGTGCCAGCAGCCCGGGACTAGGAAAAGAGCAGTACTTC; cdr3_aa: CASSPGLGKEQYF; v_call: TRBV7-8; d_call: TRBD2; j_call: TRBJ2-7; clone_size: few
cdr3_nt: TGTGCCAGCAGCTTAGTAACCCTGGGCCGGGAGACCCAGTACTTC; cdr3_aa: CASSLVTLGRETQYF; v_call: TRBV7-6; d_call: NA; j_call: TRBJ2-5; clone_size: NA
cdr3_nt: TGTGCCAGCAGCCGGGGACAGCGGGAGACCCAGTACTTC; cdr3_aa: CASSRGQRETQYF; v_call: TRBV14; d_call: TRBD1; j_call: TRBJ2-5; clone_size: NA
cdr3_nt: TGTGCCAGCAGCAGTTCTAGCGGGAGGTTCGGGGAGCTGTTTTTT; cdr3_aa: CASSSSSGRFGELFF; v_call: TRBV2; d_call: TRBD2; j_call: TRBJ2-2; clone_size: NA
cdr3_nt: TGTGCCAGCACCGCAAGAGAGGGGGTTGGAAACATTCAGTACTTC; cdr3_aa: CASTAREGVGNIQYF; v_call: TRBV11-2; d_call: NA; j_call: TRBJ2-4; clone_size: few
cdr3_nt: TGTGCCAGCACCGCAGGGGATCATCAGCCCCAGCATTTT; cdr3_aa: CASTAGDHQPQHF; v_call: TRBV6-5; d_call: NA; j_call: TRBJ1-5; clone_size: few
cdr3_nt: TGCGCCAGCAGCTCAACAGGGCCCTACGAGCAGTACTTC; cdr3_aa: CASSSTGPYEQYF; v_call: TRBV5-1; d_call: NA; j_call: TRBJ2-7; clone_size: few
cdr3_nt: TGTGCCAGCAGTCGAGAAGACTGGGTCAATGAGCAGTTCTTC; cdr3_aa: CASSREDWVNEQFF; v_call: TRBV5-5; d_call: NA; j_call: TRBJ2-1; clone_size: few
cdr3_nt: TGTGCCATCACGGCCACTCCGGGGGACTATGGCTACACCTTC; cdr3_aa: CAITATPGDYGYTF; v_call: TRBV10-3; d_call: NA; j_call: TRBJ1-2; clone_size: many
cdr3_nt: TGCAGCGGCGGTCGGGGTAGCGGGGGGAATGAGCAGTTCTTC; cdr3_aa: CSGGRGSGGNEQFF; v_call: TRBV29-1; d_call: TRBD2; j_call: TRBJ2-1; clone_size: NA
cdr3_nt: TGTGCCAGCAGCTTAGAGACAGGGGCCCACGGGGAGCTGTTTTTT; cdr3_aa: CASSLETGAHGELFF; v_call: TRBV7-2; d_call: TRBD1; j_call: TRBJ2-2; clone_size: NA
cdr3_nt: TGCAGTGCCCTCCAGGGTGGCTACACCTTC; cdr3_aa: CSALQGGYTF; v_call: TRBV20-1; d_call: NA; j_call: TRBJ1-2; clone_size: few
cdr3_nt: TGTGCCAGCAGTTTCGGAGACAGGCTCAGGGAGCTGTTTTTT; cdr3_aa: CASSFGDRLRELFF; v_call: TRBV28; d_call: NA; j_call: TRBJ2-2; clone_size: few
cdr3_nt: TGCAGCTTATCAGGGGGCACAGATACGCAGTATTTT; cdr3_aa: CSLSGGTDTQYF; v_call: TRBV29-1; d_call: NA; j_call: TRBJ2-3; clone_size: NA
cdr3_nt: TGTGCCAGCAGCTTAGGGCCAGCGGAATCCTACGAGCAGTACTTC; cdr3_aa: CASSLGPAESYEQYF; v_call: TRBV7-2; d_call: NA; j_call: TRBJ2-7; clone_size: few
cdr3_nt: TGTGCCAGCAGTGTCCTAGCGGGCCATACGCAGTATTTT; cdr3_aa: CASSVLAGHTQYF; v_call: TRBV2; d_call: TRBD2; j_call: TRBJ2-3; clone_size: NA
cdr3_nt: TGTGCCAGCAGCTTTGGGACGGGAGGGCCTAGTGAGCAGTTCTTC; cdr3_aa: CASSFGTGGPSEQFF; v_call: TRBV11-2; d_call: TRBD2; j_call: TRBJ2-1; clone_size: many
cdr3_nt: TGCAGCGTTCGGACAGGGGTAGAAACCCAGTACTTC; cdr3_aa: CSVRTGVETQYF; v_call: TRBV29-1; d_call: TRBD1; j_call: TRBJ2-5; clone_size: few
cdr3_nt: TGTGCCAGCAGCTCCTACACGGGTAGGACAGATACGCAGTATTTT; cdr3_aa: CASSSYTGRTDTQYF; v_call: TRBV7-3; d_call: NA; j_call: TRBJ2-3; clone_size: NA
cdr3_nt: TGCGCCAGCAGCTTAGGCTCCACCGGGAGCTTCGACGAGCAGTACTTC; cdr3_aa: CASSLGSTGSFDEQYF; v_call: TRBV5-1; d_call: NA; j_call: TRBJ2-7; clone_size: few
cdr3_nt: TGTGCCAGCAGCTTCGGGGGGACTGAAGCTTTCTTT; cdr3_aa: CASSFGGTEAFF; v_call: TRBV11-2; d_call: NA; j_call: TRBJ1-1; clone_size: few
cdr3_nt: TGTGCCAGTAGTATGGCAAAGAGGAACAATCAGCCCCAGCATTTT; cdr3_aa: CASSMAKRNNQPQHF; v_call: TRBV19; d_call: NA; j_call: TRBJ1-5; clone_size: NA